This T cell receptor beta chain was identified during a study of cytomegalovirus exposure and HLA in healthy donors. In the study overall: The 100 to 150 validation repertoires and the approximately 700 first-cohort repertoires shared a platform, a later analysis reported. Findings of the study overall: TCR beta chains numbering more than 150 were designated cytomegalovirus-associated. Rare TCR sequences predominated, though certain public TCRs were found in many donors.

Libraries were prepared by immunoSEQ multiplex PCR; TCRdb keeps only in-frame clonotypes and omits some of them. The sample yields 150,000 to 200,000 clones, about 88% seen once. The germline V gene has CDR1 SGDLS and CDR2 YYNGEE. Trimming shortened V by 4 bases and J by 2 bases, and 20 bases separated the two germline ends. CDR3 length: 17 amino acids. Comments on this clone: What it binds is not known.

The source material was PBMCs. This sequence originates from a man between 18 and 29 years old in good health and CMV-seronegative. The V gene is TRBV9, the J gene TRBJ2-3; D might be TRBD2 (6 bases). In nucleotides, the CDR3 is TGTGCCAGCAGCCCCGGTGGGGTGACTAGTTTCACAGATACGCAGTATTTT. Residues: CASSPGGVTSFTDTQYF. Drawing the rest from reference TRBV9 and TRBJ2-3, the complete variable domain is DSGVTQTPKHLITATGQRVTLRCSPRSGDLSVYWYQQSLDQGLQFLIQYYNGEERAKGNILERFSAQQFPDLHSELNLSSLELGDSALYFCASSPGGVTSFTDTQYFGPGTRLTVL.